This T cell receptor (beta chain) was sequenced in a study of T cell clones after liver transplantation. The repertoire was sequenced with immunoSEQ multiplex PCR; TCRdb's copy has only in-frame clones and lacks some. This sample yields about 75,000 clones, of which around 84% are seen a single time; 2% to 2.5% belongs to the top ten. This CDR3 is built from 13 residues. CDR1 is SGHAT and CDR2 is FQNNGV in the germline V gene. The V end was cut by 3 bases, the J end by 6 bases, with 12 bases between. The specimen was CD4+ T cells from blood, collected less than 50 months after liver transplant. The chain carries TRBV11-2 and TRBJ2-7, with D perhaps matching TRBD1 or TRBD2 (7 bases each). The sequence was collected from a human patient who received a liver transplant. Some T cells may arise from the graft donor. The CDR3 region is CASSLAGGGEQYF. The DNA for the CDR3 is TGTGCCAGCAGCTTGGCAGGGGGGGGCGAGCAGTACTTC.